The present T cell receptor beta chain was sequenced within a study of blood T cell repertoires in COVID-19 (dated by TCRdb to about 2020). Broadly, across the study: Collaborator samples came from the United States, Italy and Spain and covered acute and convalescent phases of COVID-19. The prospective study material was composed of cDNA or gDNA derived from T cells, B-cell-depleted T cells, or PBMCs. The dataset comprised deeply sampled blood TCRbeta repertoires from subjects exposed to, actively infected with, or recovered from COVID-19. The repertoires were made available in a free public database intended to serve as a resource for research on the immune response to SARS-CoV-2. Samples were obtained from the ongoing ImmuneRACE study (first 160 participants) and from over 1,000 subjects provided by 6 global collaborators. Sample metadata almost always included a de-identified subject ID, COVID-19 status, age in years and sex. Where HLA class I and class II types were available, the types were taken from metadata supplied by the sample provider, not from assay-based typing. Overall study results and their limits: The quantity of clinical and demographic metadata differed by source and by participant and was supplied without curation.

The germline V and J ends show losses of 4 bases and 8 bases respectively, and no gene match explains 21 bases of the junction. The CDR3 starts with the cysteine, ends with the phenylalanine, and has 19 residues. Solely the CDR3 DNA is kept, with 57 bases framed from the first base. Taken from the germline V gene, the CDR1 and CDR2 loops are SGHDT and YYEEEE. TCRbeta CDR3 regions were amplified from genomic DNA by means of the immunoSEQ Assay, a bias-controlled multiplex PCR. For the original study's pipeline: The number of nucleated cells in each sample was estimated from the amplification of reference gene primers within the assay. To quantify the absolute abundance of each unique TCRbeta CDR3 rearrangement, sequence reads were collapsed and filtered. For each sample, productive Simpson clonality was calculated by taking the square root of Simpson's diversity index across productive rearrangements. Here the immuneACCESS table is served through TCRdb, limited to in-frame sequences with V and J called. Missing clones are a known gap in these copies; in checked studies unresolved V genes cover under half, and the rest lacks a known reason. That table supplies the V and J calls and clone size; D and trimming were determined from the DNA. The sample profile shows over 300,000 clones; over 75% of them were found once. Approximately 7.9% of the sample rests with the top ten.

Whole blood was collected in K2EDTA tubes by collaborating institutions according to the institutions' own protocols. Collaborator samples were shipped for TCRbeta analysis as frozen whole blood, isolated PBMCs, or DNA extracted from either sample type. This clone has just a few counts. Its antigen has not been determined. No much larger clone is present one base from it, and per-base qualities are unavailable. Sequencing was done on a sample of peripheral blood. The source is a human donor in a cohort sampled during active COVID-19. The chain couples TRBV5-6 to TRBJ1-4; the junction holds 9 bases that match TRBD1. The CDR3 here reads CASSPSMTGGLVESEKLFF. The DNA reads TGTGCCAGCAGCCCCTCCATGACAGGGGGTCTTGTCGAAAGCGAAAAACTGTTTTTT. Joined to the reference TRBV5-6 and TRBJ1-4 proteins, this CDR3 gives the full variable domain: DAGVTQSPTHLIKTRGQQVTLRCSPKSGHDTVSWYQQALGQGPQFIFQYYEEEERQRGNFPDRFSGHQFPNYSSELNVNALLLGDSALYLCASSPSMTGGLVESEKLFFGSGTQLSVL.